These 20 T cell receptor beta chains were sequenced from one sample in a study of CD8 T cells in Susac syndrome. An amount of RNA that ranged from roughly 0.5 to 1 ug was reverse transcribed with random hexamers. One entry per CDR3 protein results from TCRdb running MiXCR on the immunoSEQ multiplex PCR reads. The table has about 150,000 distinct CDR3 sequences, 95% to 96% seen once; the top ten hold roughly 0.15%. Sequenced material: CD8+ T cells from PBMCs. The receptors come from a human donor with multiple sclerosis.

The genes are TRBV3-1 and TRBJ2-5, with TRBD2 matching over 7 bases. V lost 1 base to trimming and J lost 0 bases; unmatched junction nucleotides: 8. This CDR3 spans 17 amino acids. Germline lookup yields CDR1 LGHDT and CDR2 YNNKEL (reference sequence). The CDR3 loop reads CASSQVGAGEYQETQYF. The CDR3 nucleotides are TGTGCCAGCAGCCAAGTCGGGGCGGGAGAGTACCAAGAGACCCAGTACTTC.

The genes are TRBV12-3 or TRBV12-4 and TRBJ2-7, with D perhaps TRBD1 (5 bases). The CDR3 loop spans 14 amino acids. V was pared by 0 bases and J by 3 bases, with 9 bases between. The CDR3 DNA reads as TGTGCCAGCAGTTTAGCAGGCAGGGACTACGAGCAGTACTTC. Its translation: CASSLAGRDYEQYF.

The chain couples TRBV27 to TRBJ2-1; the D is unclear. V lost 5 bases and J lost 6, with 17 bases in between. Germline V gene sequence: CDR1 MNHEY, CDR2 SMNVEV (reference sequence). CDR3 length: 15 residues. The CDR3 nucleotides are TGTGCCAGCAGTCGCGACCTGCCCGGGTCCAATGAGCAGTTCTTC. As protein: CASSRDLPGSNEQFF.

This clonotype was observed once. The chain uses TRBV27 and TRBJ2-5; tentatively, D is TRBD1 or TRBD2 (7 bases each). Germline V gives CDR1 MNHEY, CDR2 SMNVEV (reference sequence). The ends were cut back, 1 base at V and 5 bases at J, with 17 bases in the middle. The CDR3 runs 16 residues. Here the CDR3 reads CASSLWEGAPGETQYF. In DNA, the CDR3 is TGTGCCAGCAGTTTATGGGAGGGGGCGCCGGGGGAGACCCAGTACTTC.

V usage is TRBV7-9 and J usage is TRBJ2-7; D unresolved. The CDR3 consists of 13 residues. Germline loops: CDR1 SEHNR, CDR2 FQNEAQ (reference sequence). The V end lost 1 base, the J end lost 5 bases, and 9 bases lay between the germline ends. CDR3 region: CASSLGSRDEQYF. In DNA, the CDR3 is TGTGCCAGCAGCTTAGGGTCGCGCGACGAGCAGTACTTC. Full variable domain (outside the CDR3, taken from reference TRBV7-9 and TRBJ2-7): DTGVSQNPRHKITKRGQNVTFRCDPISEHNRLYWYRQTLGQGPEFLTYFQNEAQLEKSRLLSDRFSAERPKGSFSTLEIQRTEQGDSAMYLCASSLGSRDEQYFGPGTRLTVT.

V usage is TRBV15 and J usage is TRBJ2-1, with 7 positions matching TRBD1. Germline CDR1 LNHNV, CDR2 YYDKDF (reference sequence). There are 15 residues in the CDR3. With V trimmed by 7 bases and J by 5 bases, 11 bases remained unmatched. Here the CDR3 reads CATKIAGTANNEQFF. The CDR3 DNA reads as TGTGCCACCAAAATAGCTGGGACAGCTAACAATGAGCAGTTCTTC.

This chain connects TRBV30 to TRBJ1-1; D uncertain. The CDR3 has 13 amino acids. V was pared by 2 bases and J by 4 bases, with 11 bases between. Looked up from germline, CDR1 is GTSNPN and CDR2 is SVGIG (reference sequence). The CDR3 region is CAWSHQQITEAFF. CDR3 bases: TGTGCCTGGAGTCATCAACAGATCACTGAAGCTTTCTTT.

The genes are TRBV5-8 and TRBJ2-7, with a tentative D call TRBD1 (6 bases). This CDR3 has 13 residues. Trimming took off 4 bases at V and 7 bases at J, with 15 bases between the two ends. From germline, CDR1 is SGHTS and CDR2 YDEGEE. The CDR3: CASSPILQGEQYF. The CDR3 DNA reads TGTGCCAGCAGCCCTATCCTCCAGGGGGAGCAGTACTTC.

CDR3: CSANQFDTEAFF. In nucleotides, the CDR3 is TGCAGTGCTAATCAATTCGACACTGAAGCTTTCTTT. The rearrangement links TRBV20-1 to TRBJ1-1; D remains unclear. CDR1 is DFQATT, CDR2 SNEGSKA, per germline (reference sequence). The CDR3 length is 12 residues. V lost 4 bases, J lost 3 bases, and 9 bases lay in between.

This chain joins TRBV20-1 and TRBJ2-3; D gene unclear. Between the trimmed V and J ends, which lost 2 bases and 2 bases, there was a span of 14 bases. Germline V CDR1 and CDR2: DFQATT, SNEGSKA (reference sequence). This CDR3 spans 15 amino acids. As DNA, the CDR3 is TGCAGTGCTAGAAGGGCTGGGGATTCCACAGATACGCAGTATTTT. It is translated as CSARRAGDSTDTQYF.

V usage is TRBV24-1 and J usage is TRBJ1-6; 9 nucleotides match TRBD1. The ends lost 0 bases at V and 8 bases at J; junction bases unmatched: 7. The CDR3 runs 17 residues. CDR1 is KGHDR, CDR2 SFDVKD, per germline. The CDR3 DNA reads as TGTGCCACCAGTGATTTGATGCCGGGACAGGGTGATTCACCCCTCCACTTT. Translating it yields CATSDLMPGQGDSPLHF.

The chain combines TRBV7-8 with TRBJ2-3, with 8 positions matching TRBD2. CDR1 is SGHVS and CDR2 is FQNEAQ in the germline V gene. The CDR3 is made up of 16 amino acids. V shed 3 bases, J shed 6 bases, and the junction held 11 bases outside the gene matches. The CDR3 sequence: CASSLIAGRDGDTQYF. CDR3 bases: TGTGCCAGCAGCTTGATAGCGGGGCGAGACGGGGATACGCAGTATTTT.

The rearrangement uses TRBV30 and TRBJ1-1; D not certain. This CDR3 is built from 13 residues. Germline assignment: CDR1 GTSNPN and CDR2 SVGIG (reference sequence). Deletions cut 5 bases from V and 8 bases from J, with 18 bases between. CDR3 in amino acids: CAWEGGGGWEAFF. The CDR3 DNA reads TGTGCCTGGGAAGGCGGTGGAGGATGGGAAGCTTTCTTT.

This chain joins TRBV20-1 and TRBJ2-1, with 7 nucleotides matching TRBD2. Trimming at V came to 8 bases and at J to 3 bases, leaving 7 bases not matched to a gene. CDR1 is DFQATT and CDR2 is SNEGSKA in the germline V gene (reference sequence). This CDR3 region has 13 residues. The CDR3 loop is CSTELADYNEQFF. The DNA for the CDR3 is TGCAGTACCGAGCTAGCGGACTACAATGAGCAGTTCTTC.

CDR3 nucleotide sequence: TGTGCCAGCAGCGGGGGGCCCTACGAGCAGTACGTC. It encodes CASSGGPYEQYV. The V and J genes are TRBV7-9 and TRBJ2-7, with D possibly called TRBD1 or TRBD2 (6 bases each). The CDR3 spans 12 residues. Trimming removed 5 bases at V and 2 bases at J, with 7 bases between. Germline V gene data show CDR1 as SEHNR and CDR2 as FQNEAQ (reference sequence).

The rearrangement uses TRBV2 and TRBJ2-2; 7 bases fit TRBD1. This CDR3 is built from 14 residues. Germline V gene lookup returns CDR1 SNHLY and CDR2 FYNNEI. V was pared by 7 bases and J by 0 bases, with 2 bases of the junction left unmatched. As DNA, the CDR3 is TGTGCCAGCACCGGGACAGCGAACACCGGGGAGCTGTTTTTT. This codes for CASTGTANTGELFF.

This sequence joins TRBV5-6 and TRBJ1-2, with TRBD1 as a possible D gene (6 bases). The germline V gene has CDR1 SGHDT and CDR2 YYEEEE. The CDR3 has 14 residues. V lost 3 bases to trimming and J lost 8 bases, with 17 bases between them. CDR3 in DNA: TGTGCCAGCAGCTCACTCGGGACAACCAGAGGCTACACCTTC. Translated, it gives CASSSLGTTRGYTF.

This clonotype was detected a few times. CDR3 in DNA: TGTGCCAGCAGCTTAGAAGGACAGGCCAACTACGAGCAGTACTTC. Encoded protein: CASSLEGQANYEQYF. The chain couples TRBV11-1 to TRBJ2-7, with TRBD1 identical over 7 bases. Germline CDR1 and CDR2: SGHAT and FQDESV (reference sequence). CDR3 size: 15 residues. The trim removed 1 base at V and 3 bases at J, leaving 6 bases unmatched.

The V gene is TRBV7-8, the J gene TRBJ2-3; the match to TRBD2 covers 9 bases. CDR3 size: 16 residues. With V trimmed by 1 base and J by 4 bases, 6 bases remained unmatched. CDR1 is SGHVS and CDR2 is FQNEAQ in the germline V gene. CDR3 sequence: CASSLVAGGLPDTQYF. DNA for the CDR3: TGTGCCAGCAGCTTAGTGGCGGGGGGGCTGCCAGATACGCAGTATTTT.

The CDR3 region has the DNA TGTGCCAGCAGCCGCGGGACAGGACAAATGGGTATGAACACTGAAGCTTTCTTT. Amino acids: CASSRGTGQMGMNTEAFF. The J gene is TRBJ1-1, the V gene TRBV3-1, with 8 bases matching TRBD1. This CDR3 spans 18 amino acids. CDR1 and CDR2 from the germline V gene are LGHDT and YNNKEL (reference sequence). Losses at the gene ends were 4 bases for V and 0 bases for J; bases not matched to a gene: 13.